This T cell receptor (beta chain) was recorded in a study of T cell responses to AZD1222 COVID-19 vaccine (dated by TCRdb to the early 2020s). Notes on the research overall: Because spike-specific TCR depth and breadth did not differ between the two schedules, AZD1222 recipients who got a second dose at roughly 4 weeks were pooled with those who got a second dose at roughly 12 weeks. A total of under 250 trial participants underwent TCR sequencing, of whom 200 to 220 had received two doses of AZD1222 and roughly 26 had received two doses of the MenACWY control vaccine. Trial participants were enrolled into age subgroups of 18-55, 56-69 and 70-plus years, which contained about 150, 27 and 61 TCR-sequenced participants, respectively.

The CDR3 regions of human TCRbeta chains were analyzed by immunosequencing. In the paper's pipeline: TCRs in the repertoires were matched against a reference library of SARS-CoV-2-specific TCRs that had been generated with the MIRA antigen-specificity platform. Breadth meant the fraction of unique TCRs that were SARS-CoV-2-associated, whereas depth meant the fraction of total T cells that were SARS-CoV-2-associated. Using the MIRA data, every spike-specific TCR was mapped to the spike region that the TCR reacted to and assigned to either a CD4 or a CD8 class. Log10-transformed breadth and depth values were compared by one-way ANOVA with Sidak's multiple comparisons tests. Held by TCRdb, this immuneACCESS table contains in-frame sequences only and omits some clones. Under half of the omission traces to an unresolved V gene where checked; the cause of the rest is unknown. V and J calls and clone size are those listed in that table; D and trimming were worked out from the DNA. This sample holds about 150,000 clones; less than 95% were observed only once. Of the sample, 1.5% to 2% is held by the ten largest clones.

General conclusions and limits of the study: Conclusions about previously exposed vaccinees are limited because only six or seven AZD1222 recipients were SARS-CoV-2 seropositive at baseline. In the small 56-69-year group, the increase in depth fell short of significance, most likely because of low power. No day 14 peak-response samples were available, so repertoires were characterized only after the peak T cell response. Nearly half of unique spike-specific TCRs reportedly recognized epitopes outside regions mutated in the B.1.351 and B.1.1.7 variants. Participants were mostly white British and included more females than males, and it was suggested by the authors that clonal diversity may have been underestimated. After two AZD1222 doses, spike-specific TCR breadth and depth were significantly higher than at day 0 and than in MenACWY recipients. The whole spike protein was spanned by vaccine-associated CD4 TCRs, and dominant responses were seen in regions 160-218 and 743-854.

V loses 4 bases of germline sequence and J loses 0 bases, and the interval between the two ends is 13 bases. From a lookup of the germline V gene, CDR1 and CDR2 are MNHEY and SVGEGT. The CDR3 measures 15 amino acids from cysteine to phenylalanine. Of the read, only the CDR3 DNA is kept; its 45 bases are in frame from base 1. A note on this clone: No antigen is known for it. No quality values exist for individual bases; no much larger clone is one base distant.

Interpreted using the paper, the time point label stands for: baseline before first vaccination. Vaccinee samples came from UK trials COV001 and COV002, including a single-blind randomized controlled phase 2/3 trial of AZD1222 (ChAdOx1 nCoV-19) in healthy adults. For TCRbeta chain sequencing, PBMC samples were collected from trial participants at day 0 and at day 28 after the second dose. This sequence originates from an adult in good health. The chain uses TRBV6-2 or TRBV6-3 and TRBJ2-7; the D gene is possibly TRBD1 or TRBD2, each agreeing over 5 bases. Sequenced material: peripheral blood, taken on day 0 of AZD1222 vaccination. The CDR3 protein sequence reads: CASSLAGTVSYEQYF. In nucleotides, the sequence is TGTGCCAGCAGTTTGGCCGGGACGGTCTCCTACGAGCAGTACTTC.